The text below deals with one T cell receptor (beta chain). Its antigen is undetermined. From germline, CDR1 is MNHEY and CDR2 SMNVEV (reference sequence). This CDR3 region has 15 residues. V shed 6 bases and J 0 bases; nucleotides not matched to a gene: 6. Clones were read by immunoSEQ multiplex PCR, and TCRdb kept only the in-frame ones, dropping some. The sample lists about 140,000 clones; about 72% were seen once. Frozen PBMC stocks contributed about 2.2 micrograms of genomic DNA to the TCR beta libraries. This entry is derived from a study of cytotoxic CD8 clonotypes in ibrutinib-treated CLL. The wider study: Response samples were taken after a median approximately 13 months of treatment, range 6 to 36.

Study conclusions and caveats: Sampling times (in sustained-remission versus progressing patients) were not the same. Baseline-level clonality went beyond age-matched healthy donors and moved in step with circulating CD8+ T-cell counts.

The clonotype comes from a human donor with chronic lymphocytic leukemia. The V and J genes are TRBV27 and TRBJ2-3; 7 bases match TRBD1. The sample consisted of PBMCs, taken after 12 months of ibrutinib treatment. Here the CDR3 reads CASSHPGQSTDTQYF. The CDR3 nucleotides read TGTGCCAGCAGCCATCCGGGACAGAGCACAGATACGCAGTATTTT.